The 24 T cell receptor beta chains below come from one sample, sequenced in a study of blood T cell repertoires in COVID-19. TCRdb's copy holds only in-frame clones and misses some; the assay was immunoSEQ multiplex PCR. The top ten hold 2.5% to 3% of the sample, which has about 270,000 clones, about 76% seen once. The specimen was peripheral blood. These receptor sequences come from a woman aged 55-75 years with active or convalescent COVID-19.

The gene calls are TRBV4-3 and TRBJ1-1, with 7 bases aligning to TRBD1. This CDR3 is 15 amino acids long. The V segment lost 2 bases and the J segment 4 bases; nucleotides outside the gene matches: 7. CDR1 is LGHNA and CDR2 is YSLEER in the germline V gene. In DNA form, the CDR3 reads TGCGCCAGCAGCCAAAACCCCAGGGGGTCCACTGAAGCTTTCTTT. Translated: CASSQNPRGSTEAFF.

The V call is TRBV20-1, the J call TRBJ1-1, with a possible D match to TRBD1 (5 bases). Germline CDR1 reads DFQATT; CDR2 reads SNEGSKA (reference sequence). The CDR3 covers 11 residues. Here the CDR3 DNA reads TGCGGGGTTGGAGGGGATACTGAAGCTTTCTTT. It yields the protein CGVGGDTEAFF.

V usage is TRBV7-2 and J usage is TRBJ1-2; 8 positions agree with TRBD1. Germline lookup yields CDR1 SGHTA and CDR2 FQGNSA. The CDR3 loop spans 15 amino acids. The junction had 10 bases not matched to a gene; V was cut back by 3 bases and J by 7 bases. The DNA of the CDR3 is TGTGCCAGCAGCTTTTCACGGACAGGGCCTGTTGGCTACACCTTC. Amino acid sequence: CASSFSRTGPVGYTF.

The chain carries TRBV18 and TRBJ1-2, with 9 nucleotides matching TRBD1. This CDR3 has 17 amino acids. Germline assignment: CDR1 KGHSH and CDR2 LQKENI. V shed 6 bases and J 1 base; nucleotides not matched to a gene: 12. The CDR3 is CASSPTGGSGVNYGYTF. The CDR3 nucleotides read TGTGCCAGCTCCCCTACAGGGGGCTCTGGAGTTAACTATGGCTACACCTTC.

This clone was seen a few times. V and J are TRBV4-1 and TRBJ1-1; weak D call: TRBD1 (5 bases). CDR1 MGHRA and CDR2 YSYEKL come from the germline V gene. CDR3 length: 15 residues. With 0 bases removed from V and 5 bases from J, the gap between germline ends came to 13 bases. CDR3: CASSQEGRVGTEAFF. As DNA, the CDR3 is TGCGCCAGCAGCCAAGAAGGCAGGGTGGGGACTGAAGCTTTCTTT.

The chain carries TRBV20-1 and TRBJ2-3; D possibly corresponds to TRBD1 (6 bases). The germline gives CDR1 DFQATT, CDR2 SNEGSKA (reference sequence). This CDR3 has 11 residues. Trimming cost V 4 bases and J 5 bases, with 7 bases left between them. The CDR3 DNA reads TGCAGTGCTAAGGGGGTAGATACGCAGTATTTT. Amino acids: CSAKGVDTQYF.

The chain links TRBV6-6 to TRBJ1-5; 8 nucleotides agree with TRBD1. Germline CDR1 reads MNHNY; CDR2 reads SVGAGI (reference sequence). The trim removed 2 bases at V and 5 bases at J, leaving 5 bases unmatched. This CDR3 spans 15 amino acids. CDR3 sequence (DNA): TGTGCCAGCAGTTACGGGGACAGGTTCGATCAGCCCCAGCATTTT. As protein: CASSYGDRFDQPQHF.

The chain employs TRBV7-7 and TRBJ2-5; 8 bases are shared with TRBD1. Losses at the gene ends were 1 base for V and 2 bases for J; bases not matched to a gene: 3. The germline gives CDR1 SSHAT, CDR2 FNYEAQ (reference sequence). The CDR3 has 15 residues. In DNA form, the CDR3 reads TGTGCCAGCAGCTTAGTGGGGACAGGACAAGAGACCCAGTACTTC. It is translated as CASSLVGTGQETQYF.

The genes are TRBV11-3 and TRBJ2-1, with D possibly matching TRBD2 (5 bases). CDR1 SGHNT and CDR2 YENEEA come from the germline V gene. With 5 bases removed from V and 5 bases from J, the gap between germline ends came to 13 bases. The CDR3 has 14 amino acids. The CDR3 loop reads CASSPSSGNNEQFF. The CDR3 DNA is TGTGCCAGCAGCCCCAGCTCCGGGAACAATGAGCAGTTCTTC.

The rearrangement links TRBV4-3 to TRBJ1-3; D not certain. Germline values: CDR1 LGHNA, CDR2 YSLEER. The CDR3 spans 16 residues. V dropped 0 bases and J dropped 0 bases, with 9 bases sitting between them. The CDR3 is CASSQEPPVSGNTIYF. In DNA form, the CDR3 reads TGCGCCAGCAGCCAAGAGCCGCCAGTCTCTGGAAACACCATATATTTT.

J is TRBJ2-7 and V is TRBV9, with 10 bases fitting TRBD2. The CDR3 is 16 residues long. CDR1 is SGDLS and CDR2 is YYNGEE in the germline V gene. V lost 3 bases to trimming and J lost 5 bases; unmatched junction nucleotides: 11. The CDR3 DNA reads as TGTGCCAGCAGCGCGGAGCTAGCGGGGGCGGCCCACGAGCAGTACTTC. Translated: CASSAELAGAAHEQYF.

In the case of this clone: The same CDR3 also results from other DNA sequences found in this sample. The chain joins TRBV24-1 to TRBJ1-2; D call uncertain. V shed 2 bases and J shed 5 bases, with 2 bases lying between them. CDR1 is KGHDR and CDR2 is SFDVKD in the germline V gene. This CDR3 has 11 residues. The CDR3, as DNA: TGTGCCACCAGTGATTCGTATGGCTACACCTTC. This gives the protein CATSDSYGYTF.

The chain uses TRBV9 and TRBJ2-1; TRBD2 is a possible D gene (5 bases). The germline V and J ends were trimmed by 4 bases and 6 bases, with 17 bases remaining between them. In germline, CDR1 is SGDLS, CDR2 YYNGEE. CDR3 size: 15 residues. CDR3 DNA sequence: TGTGCCAGCAGCTTGAGGACTGGTGGGAGCAATGAGCAGTTCTTC. Translating gives CASSLRTGGSNEQFF.

The chain joins TRBV12-3 or TRBV12-4 to TRBJ1-1, with D hard to call. V was clipped by 6 bases and J by 0 bases, with 8 bases between them. This CDR3 spans 13 amino acids. The CDR3 sequence is CASSRTMNTEAFF. CDR3 DNA sequence: TGTGCCAGCAGCAGGACTATGAACACTGAAGCTTTCTTT.

The chain is built from TRBV4-2 and TRBJ2-5, with 8 bases fitting TRBD2. CDR1 is LGHNA and CDR2 is YNFKEQ in the germline V gene. This CDR3 is built from 18 residues. Germline trimming cut 4 bases from V and 2 bases from J; bases unmatched to any gene: 15. The DNA for the CDR3 is TGTGCCAGCAGCCCGCCGATACGTACTAGCGGTCGTCAAGAGACCCAGTACTTC. Its translation: CASSPPIRTSGRQETQYF.

This clone was seen more than once but under ten times. V usage is TRBV27 and J usage is TRBJ2-7; 7 nucleotides align to TRBD1. In germline, CDR1 is MNHEY, CDR2 SMNVEV (reference sequence). The V gene end was trimmed by 2 bases and the J gene end by 3 bases; junction bases not matched to a gene: 13. The CDR3 totals 17 residues. The CDR3 region is CASSLAGTAKTLYEQYF. The CDR3, as DNA: TGTGCCAGCAGTTTAGCTGGGACAGCCAAAACTCTCTACGAGCAGTACTTC.

The CDR3 reads CASSHRPGNTEAFF. Here the CDR3 DNA reads TGTGCCAGCAGCCATCGGCCGGGGAACACTGAAGCTTTCTTT. The chain joins TRBV14 to TRBJ1-1; D uncertain. The CDR3 covers 14 residues. V gave up 3 bases and J gave up 1 base, with 9 bases separating them. The germline gives CDR1 SGHDN, CDR2 FVKESK.

V is TRBV18 and J is TRBJ1-4; D remains unclear. V was trimmed by 6 bases and J by 1 base, leaving 18 bases between them. The CDR3 has 17 amino acids. Germline CDR1 KGHSH, CDR2 LQKENI. This chain's CDR3 is CASSPLSVDRTNEKLFF. The CDR3, as DNA: TGTGCCAGCTCGCCCCTGTCAGTCGATCGAACTAATGAAAAACTGTTTTTT.

V gene TRBV18 combines with J gene TRBJ1-2; 10 bases match TRBD1. The CDR3 loop spans 18 amino acids. Germline CDR1 is KGHSH and CDR2 is LQKENI. V shed 6 bases and J 2 bases; nucleotides not matched to a gene: 15. CDR3 sequence: CASSRDRGPLIRNYGYTF. In DNA, the CDR3 is TGTGCCAGCTCTCGCGACAGGGGGCCACTTATTCGGAACTATGGCTACACCTTC.

Only one count was recorded for this clone. The DNA of the CDR3 is TGTGCCAGCAGCTTACAAACAGGGCGAAACACTGAAGCTTTCTTT. Its translation: CASSLQTGRNTEAFF. The chain links TRBV7-2 to TRBJ1-1; D may be TRBD1 (6 bases). The V gene's germline CDR1 is SGHTA and CDR2 FQGNSA. CDR3 length equals 15 residues. V lost 2 bases and J lost 2, with 12 bases in between. The entire variable domain, with the rest obtained from reference TRBV7-2 and TRBJ1-1, is as follows: GAGVSQSPSNKVTEKGKDVELRCDPISGHTALYWYRQSLGQGLEFLIYFQGNSAPDKSGLPSDRFSAERTGGSVSTLTIQRTQQEDSAVYLCASSLQTGRNTEAFFGQGTRLTVV.

This clone was picked up many times. V and J are TRBV5-4 and TRBJ2-7, with 8 bases identical to TRBD2. Trimming at V came to 4 bases and at J to 3 bases, leaving 9 bases not matched to a gene. This CDR3 spans 15 amino acids. The V gene's germline CDR1 is SGHNT and CDR2 YYREEE (reference sequence). CDR3 in amino acids: CASSPPSGGDYEQYF. Here the CDR3 DNA reads TGTGCCAGCAGCCCACCGAGCGGGGGAGACTACGAGCAGTACTTC.

This clone has just one count. The chain carries TRBV7-2 and TRBJ2-3; maybe TRBD1 (6 bases). Germline V gene lookup returns CDR1 SGHTA and CDR2 FQGNSA. V was trimmed by 2 bases and J by 2 bases, leaving 14 bases between them. CDR3 length: 16 residues. This chain's CDR3 is CASSLSGGHPTDTQYF. As DNA, the CDR3 is TGTGCCAGCAGCTTATCTGGGGGCCACCCCACAGATACGCAGTATTTT. The full variable domain, completed using reference TRBV7-2 and TRBJ2-3, is GAGVSQSPSNKVTEKGKDVELRCDPISGHTALYWYRQSLGQGLEFLIYFQGNSAPDKSGLPSDRFSAERTGGSVSTLTIQRTQQEDSAVYLCASSLSGGHPTDTQYFGPGTRLTVL.

The chain carries TRBV4-1 and TRBJ2-7, with 7 bases that match TRBD2. This CDR3 spans 15 amino acids. V shed 5 bases and J 0 bases; nucleotides not matched to a gene: 7. CDR1 is MGHRA and CDR2 is YSYEKL in the germline V gene. The chain's CDR3 is CASSWVWGGSYEQYF. The DNA for the CDR3 is TGCGCCAGCAGCTGGGTGTGGGGGGGCTCCTACGAGCAGTACTTC.

This chain joins TRBV7-9 and TRBJ1-2; perhaps TRBD1 as D (5 bases). CDR3 length: 11 amino acids. Germline CDR1 and CDR2: SEHNR and FQNEAQ (reference sequence). The ends were cut back, 2 bases at V and 10 bases at J, with 8 bases in the middle. In DNA form, the CDR3 reads TGTGCCAGCAGCTTACAGGGTCCCTACACCTTC. This gives the protein CASSLQGPYTF.